The source of this TCR beta chain is a study of cytomegalovirus exposure and HLA in healthy donors. Whole-study findings and limits: CMV serostatus was the only immune exposure information that was available. Analysis was carried out at a later point, and it linked a missense DCLRE1C variant to TCR beta V- and J-gene trimming. Many donors carried some public TCRs, although rarity characterized most TCR sequences. TRBV6-2, TRBV6-3 and some other V segments were excluded as indistinguishable.

In germline, CDR1 is SGHVS, CDR2 FNYEAQ. CDR3 length: 15 amino acids. The ends were cut back, 5 bases at V and 0 bases at J, with 13 bases in the middle. The PCR contained 60 Vbeta and 13 Jbeta primers. Some clones are missing from TCRdb's copy, which holds only in-frame ones; the method was immunoSEQ multiplex PCR. The repertoire includes 120,000 to 150,000 clones, more than 60% of them detected once, and 3.3% sits in the top ten. As to this clone: Its antigen is undetermined.

Sequencing used PBMCs. V gene TRBV7-6 combines with J gene TRBJ2-5; TRBD1 is a possible D gene (6 bases). This TCR was recovered from a man between 40 and 49 years old in good health and CMV-seronegative. DNA of the CDR3: TGTGCCAGCAGCCCGACAGGATACTACCAAGAGACCCAGTACTTC. Translation: CASSPTGYYQETQYF.